A single sample is the source of the 16 T cell receptor beta chains below, sequenced in a study of CD8+ T cells in alopecia areata. Following RNA extraction, reverse transcription yielded cDNA that acted as the sequencing template. The repertoire was sequenced with immunoSEQ multiplex PCR; TCRdb's copy has only in-frame clones and lacks some. The data show some 130,000 clones, with 49% seen just once and roughly a sixth held by the top ten. The sample was CD8+ T cells sorted from blood, taken at week 0. These receptors were obtained from a human donor with alopecia areata.

This clone has just a few counts. This chain joins TRBV5-8 and TRBJ1-2; 7 bases are shared with TRBD1. This CDR3 has 15 residues. Trimming removed 4 bases from V and 5 bases from J; junction bases left unmatched: 11. Germline V gene sequence: CDR1 SGHTS, CDR2 YDEGEE. The CDR3 DNA follows: TGTGCCAGCAGCACCGGGACAGCTTTGGGGTATGGCTACACCTTC. Its translation: CASSTGTALGYGYTF.

The chain has TRBV5-1 and TRBJ1-2; D is undetermined. Trimming left V 5 bases short and J 8 bases short, with 10 bases between. CDR1 is SGHRS and CDR2 is YFSETQ in the germline V gene. The CDR3 has 11 residues. The CDR3 protein is CASRPPWGYTF. The CDR3 coding sequence is TGCGCCAGCAGGCCCCCGTGGGGCTACACCTTC. Combining the CDR3 with reference TRBV5-1 and TRBJ1-2 gives the whole variable domain KAGVTQTPRYLIKTRGQQVTLSCSPISGHRSVSWYQQTPGQGLQFLFEYFSETQRNKGNFPGRFSGRQFSNSRSEMNVSTLELGDSALYLCASRPPWGYTFGSGTRLTVV.

This clone showed up just a few times. The CDR3, as DNA: TGCGCCAGCAGCCTCGGACAGGGACATCAGCCCCAGCATTTT. Amino acids: CASSLGQGHQPQHF. The chain is built from TRBV4-1 and TRBJ1-5; 8 nucleotides agree with TRBD1. J gave up 5 bases and V 4 bases, and 4 bases lay outside the gene matches. The CDR3 extends over 14 amino acids. Germline loops: CDR1 MGHRA, CDR2 YSYEKL.

This chain connects TRBV14 to TRBJ1-5, with D possibly matching TRBD1 (5 bases). This CDR3 comprises 18 residues. Germline V CDR1 and CDR2: SGHDN, FVKESK. Trimming stripped 0 bases from V and 7 bases from J, with 22 bases between. The CDR3 reads CASSQERGGHPDRQPQHF. The CDR3 bases are TGTGCCAGCAGCCAAGAAAGGGGTGGACACCCGGACCGCCAGCCCCAGCATTTT.

This clone was seen a handful of times. The same CDR3 is also encoded by other DNA sequences in this sample. The chain couples TRBV4-1 to TRBJ1-2; TRBD1 is a possible D gene (6 bases). Germline V gives CDR1 MGHRA, CDR2 YSYEKL. The V end was cut by 0 bases, the J end by 4 bases, with 6 bases between. There are 13 residues in the CDR3. In nucleotides, the CDR3 is TGCGCCAGCAGCCAAGAAGGGGGCTATGGCTACACCTTC. Amino acid sequence: CASSQEGGYGYTF.

This clone was seen a handful of times. CDR3 sequence (DNA): TGTGCCAGCAGCTCCACCCACAGGGACGGCTACACCTTC. The encoded protein is CASSSTHRDGYTF. This rearrangement joins TRBV11-2 to TRBJ1-2; TRBD1 is a possible D gene (6 bases). The germline CDR1 and CDR2 sequences are SGHAT and FQNNGV. The CDR3 is made up of 13 amino acids. The V gene lost 4 bases and the J gene lost 8 bases, with 14 bases spanning the gap.

A remark on this clone: One base away lies a much larger clone, so this may be a sequencing read error. Additional DNA sequences in this sample encode the identical CDR3. The V and J genes are TRBV6-1 and TRBJ2-5, with 10 bases lining up with TRBD2. Looked up from germline, CDR1 is MNHNS and CDR2 is SASEGT. CDR3 length equals 15 residues. The CDR3 protein is CASSEASGGQETQYF. CDR3 in DNA: TGTGCCAGCAGCGAAGCTAGCGGGGGCCAAGAGACCCAGTACTTC.

The gene calls are TRBV29-1 and TRBJ1-2, with D possibly matching TRBD1 (5 bases). Trimming pared 1 base from V and 1 base from J, leaving 7 bases between. The CDR3 consists of 13 residues. Looked up from germline, CDR1 is SQVTM and CDR2 is ANQGSEA. CDR3 loop: CSVEGGYNYGYTF. In nucleotides, the CDR3 is TGCAGCGTTGAAGGGGGGTATAACTATGGCTACACCTTC.

This rearrangement joins TRBV5-6 to TRBJ2-7; 8 bases agree with TRBD1. V lost 3 bases and J lost 3; bases outside the gene matches: 8. This CDR3 has 15 residues. CDR1 is SGHDT, CDR2 YYEEEE, per germline. CDR3: CASSYASGTGYEQYF. CDR3 bases: TGTGCCAGCAGCTACGCATCCGGGACAGGCTACGAGCAGTACTTC. The variable domain in full, with the rest retrieved from reference TRBV5-6 and TRBJ2-7, is DAGVTQSPTHLIKTRGQQVTLRCSPKSGHDTVSWYQQALGQGPQFIFQYYEEEERQRGNFPDRFSGHQFPNYSSELNVNALLLGDSALYLCASSYASGTGYEQYFGPGTRLTVT.

The J gene is TRBJ1-1, the V gene TRBV5-6, with TRBD1 matching over 7 bases. The J segment lost 5 bases and the V segment lost 4 bases, leaving 11 bases of the junction unmatched. Germline CDR1 is SGHDT and CDR2 is YYEEEE. CDR3 length equals 15 residues. The CDR3 DNA follows: TGTGCCAGCAGCCAACAGGGGTCCTTCAGGACTGAAGCTTTCTTT. It specifies CASSQQGSFRTEAFF.

The V call is TRBV2, the J call TRBJ2-7, with D uncertain. This CDR3 spans 14 amino acids. V lost 1 base and J lost 3, with 10 bases in between. Germline V gene sequence: CDR1 SNHLY, CDR2 FYNNEI. The CDR3, as DNA: TGTGCCAGCAGTGAAGGAGGCAATCTCTACGAGCAGTACTTC. Its translation is CASSEGGNLYEQYF.

V and J are TRBV27 and TRBJ2-7; D tentatively reads TRBD1 or TRBD2 (5 bases each). This CDR3 has 13 amino acids. CDR1 and CDR2 from the germline V gene are MNHEY and SMNVEV (reference sequence). V was trimmed by 8 bases and J by 5 bases, leaving 16 bases between them. The CDR3 region is CASFSRDVNEQYF. DNA for the CDR3: TGTGCCAGCTTCTCCCGGGACGTTAACGAGCAGTACTTC.

This clone has only a few counts. The J gene is TRBJ2-1, the V gene TRBV13; perhaps TRBD1 as D (5 bases). With 0 bases removed from V and 3 bases from J, the gap between germline ends came to 12 bases. Germline-derived CDR1 and CDR2 are PRHDT and FYEKMQ (reference sequence). The CDR3 consists of 16 residues. CDR3 region: CASSLGGEALYNEQFF. CDR3 nucleotides: TGTGCCAGCAGCTTAGGAGGGGAAGCCCTCTACAATGAGCAGTTCTTC.

Regarding this clone: A read error may account for a junction end that differs from germline. The rearrangement joins TRBV2 to TRBJ1-5; D may be TRBD1 (5 bases). The CDR3 extends over 14 amino acids. The V gene's germline CDR1 is SNHLY and CDR2 FYNNEI. The CDR3, as DNA: TGTGCCACCAGTATCTCGGGAGGGGCCCAACCCCAGCATTTT. Its protein is CATSISGGAQPQHF.

Notes on this clone: The sample contains more than one DNA sequence encoding this CDR3. The chain carries TRBV30 and TRBJ2-5, with unresolved D. V lost 1 base and J lost 5, with 2 bases in between. Germline-derived CDR1 and CDR2 are GTSNPN and SVGIG (reference sequence). The CDR3 is 10 amino acids. The CDR3 bases are TGTGCCTGGAGTGGTGAGACCCAGTACTTC. Translated, it gives CAWSGETQYF.

The V call is TRBV13, the J call TRBJ2-7, with TRBD2 matching 7 bases. The ends lost 5 bases at V and 2 bases at J; junction bases unmatched: 9. This CDR3 is built from 15 residues. Germline assignment: CDR1 PRHDT and CDR2 FYEKMQ (reference sequence). CDR3 sequence reads: CASSLGVAGPYEQYF. CDR3 sequence (DNA): TGTGCCAGCAGCCTCGGGGTAGCGGGTCCCTACGAGCAGTACTTC.